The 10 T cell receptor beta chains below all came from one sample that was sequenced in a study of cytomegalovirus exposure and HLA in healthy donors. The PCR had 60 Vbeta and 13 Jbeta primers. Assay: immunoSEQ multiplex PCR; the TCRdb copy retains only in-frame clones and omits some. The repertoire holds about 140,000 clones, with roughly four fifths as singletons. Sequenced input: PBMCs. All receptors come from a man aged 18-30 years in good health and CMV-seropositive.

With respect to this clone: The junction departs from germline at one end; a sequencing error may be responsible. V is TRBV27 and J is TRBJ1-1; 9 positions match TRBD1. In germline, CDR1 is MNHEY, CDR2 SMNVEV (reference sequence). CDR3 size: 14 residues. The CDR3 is CVSSLQGAGTEAFF. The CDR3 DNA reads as TGTGTCAGCAGTTTACAGGGGGCAGGAACTGAAGCTTTCTTT.

CDR3 sequence reads: CASSPPGTTGNTIYF. The CDR3 DNA sequence: TGTGCCAGCTCACCCCCAGGGACTACTGGAAACACCATATATTTT. The chain employs TRBV18 and TRBJ1-3; D possibly corresponds to TRBD1 (5 bases). V lost 3 bases and J lost 2, with 11 bases in between. CDR3 size: 15 residues. CDR1 is KGHSH, CDR2 LQKENI, per germline.

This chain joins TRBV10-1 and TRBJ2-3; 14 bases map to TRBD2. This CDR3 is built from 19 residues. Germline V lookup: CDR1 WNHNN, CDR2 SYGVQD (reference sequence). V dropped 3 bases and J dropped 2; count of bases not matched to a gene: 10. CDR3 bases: TGCGCCAGCAGTGAAGGTTACCGGACTAGCGGGGGGAACACAGATACGCAGTATTTT. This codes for CASSEGYRTSGGNTDTQYF.

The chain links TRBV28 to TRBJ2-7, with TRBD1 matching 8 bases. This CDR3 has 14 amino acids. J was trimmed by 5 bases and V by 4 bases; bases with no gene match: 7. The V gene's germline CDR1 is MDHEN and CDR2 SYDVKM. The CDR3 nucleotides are TGTGCCAGCAGTTCTCCGGGACAGGTTGACGAGCAGTACTTC. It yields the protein CASSSPGQVDEQYF.

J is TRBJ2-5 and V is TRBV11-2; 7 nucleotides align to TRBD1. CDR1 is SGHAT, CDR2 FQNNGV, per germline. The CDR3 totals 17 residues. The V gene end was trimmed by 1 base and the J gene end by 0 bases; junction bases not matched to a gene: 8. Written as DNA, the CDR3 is TGTGCCAGCAGCTTAGGAATCTGGACAGGCCACCAAGAGACCCAGTACTTC. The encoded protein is CASSLGIWTGHQETQYF.

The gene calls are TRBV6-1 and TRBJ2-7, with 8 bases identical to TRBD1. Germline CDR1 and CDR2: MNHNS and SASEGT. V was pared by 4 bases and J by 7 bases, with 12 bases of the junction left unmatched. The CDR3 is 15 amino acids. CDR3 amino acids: CASSGDRGSIREQYF. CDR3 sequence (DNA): TGTGCCAGCAGTGGCGACAGGGGCAGTATCAGAGAGCAGTACTTC.

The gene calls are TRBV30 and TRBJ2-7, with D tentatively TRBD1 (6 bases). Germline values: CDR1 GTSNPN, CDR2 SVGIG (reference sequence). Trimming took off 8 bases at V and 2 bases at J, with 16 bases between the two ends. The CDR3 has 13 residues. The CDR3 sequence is CAGYRDVAYEQYF. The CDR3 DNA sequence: TGTGCCGGTTACAGGGATGTGGCCTACGAGCAGTACTTC.

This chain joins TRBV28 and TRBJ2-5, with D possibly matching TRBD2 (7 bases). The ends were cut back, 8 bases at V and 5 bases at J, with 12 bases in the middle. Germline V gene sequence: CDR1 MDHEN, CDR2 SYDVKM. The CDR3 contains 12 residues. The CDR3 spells CASLGGRETQYF. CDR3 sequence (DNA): TGTGCCAGCCTCGGGGGGCGGGAGACCCAGTACTTC.

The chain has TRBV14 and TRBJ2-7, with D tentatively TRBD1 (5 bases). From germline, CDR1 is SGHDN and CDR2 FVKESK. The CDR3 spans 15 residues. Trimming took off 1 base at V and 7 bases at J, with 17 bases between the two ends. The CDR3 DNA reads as TGTGCCAGCAGCCAAGGAACAGGTTCGAGTCGAGAGCAGTACTTC. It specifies CASSQGTGSSREQYF.

For the CDR3, the DNA is TGTGCCAGCGATGGCGATCTTTCACGGGACACCCGAAACTACGAGCAGTACTTC. Its translation: CASDGDLSRDTRNYEQYF. V is TRBV28 and J is TRBJ2-7; TRBD1 is a possible D gene (6 bases). Trimming shortened V by 8 bases and J by 3 bases, and 29 bases separated the two germline ends. This CDR3 region has 18 residues. Germline assignment: CDR1 MDHEN and CDR2 SYDVKM.